This T cell receptor beta chain came from a study of spatial heterogeneity in lung cancer. Study at large: Each distinct TCR and UMI combination averaged more than ten appearances in raw reads.

Every individual TCR cDNA molecule carried its own unique molecular identifier, which allowed correction of PCR and sequencing errors. TCRdb redid the calling of the 5' RACE reads with MiXCR, one entry per CDR3 protein. The sample shows tens of thousands of distinct CDR3 sequences, around 9% of them seen only once. Time point: sample taken at primary tumor resection. Frozen PBMC, nontumor lung or tumor provided whole RNA, which was sequenced unsorted. This CDR3 comprises 14 residues. Germline V gives CDR1 DFQATT, CDR2 SNEGSKA (reference sequence). Deletions cut 1 base from V and 0 bases from J, with 8 bases between.

The chain recombines TRBV20-1 with TRBJ2-3; D gene unclear. The specimen comprised PBMCs, sampled at surgery. The receptor's source is a male donor with early-stage non-small cell lung cancer. The CDR3 DNA sequence: TGCAGTGCTAGAGGGGCTAGGAGCACAGATACGCAGTATTTT. Amino acid sequence: CSARGARSTDTQYF.